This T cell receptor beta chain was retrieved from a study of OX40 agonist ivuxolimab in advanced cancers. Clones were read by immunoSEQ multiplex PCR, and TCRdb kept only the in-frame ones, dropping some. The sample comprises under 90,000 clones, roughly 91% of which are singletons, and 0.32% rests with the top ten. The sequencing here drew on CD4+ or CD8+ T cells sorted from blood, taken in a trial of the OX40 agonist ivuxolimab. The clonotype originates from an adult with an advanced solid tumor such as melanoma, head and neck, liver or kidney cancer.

CDR3 region: CASSLLDLNTEAFF. The CDR3 nucleotides read TGCGCCAGCAGCTTACTAGACCTGAACACTGAAGCTTTCTTT. The chain links TRBV4-1 to TRBJ1-1; no clear D gene. This CDR3 spans 14 amino acids. With 5 bases removed from V and 0 bases from J, the gap between germline ends came to 10 bases. Germline CDR1 reads MGHRA; CDR2 reads YSYEKL.